One sample yielded the 25 T cell receptor beta chains listed below, sequenced in a study of tissue T cells after allogeneic stem cell transplantation. Clones were read by immunoSEQ multiplex PCR, and TCRdb kept only the in-frame ones, dropping some. The sample carries about 9,800 clones, approximately 70% recorded once. The material sequenced was tissue from the stomach, taken at autopsy. The source of these receptors is a male donor aged 60 or over with lung cancer.

The rearrangement links TRBV11-2 to TRBJ2-2; the D gene could be TRBD1 or TRBD2 (6 bases each). The CDR3 sequence is 14 residues long. Trimming removed 5 bases at V and 6 bases at J, with 13 bases between. Germline loops: CDR1 SGHAT, CDR2 FQNNGV. CDR3: CASSRGGYPGELFF. The CDR3 nucleotides read TGTGCCAGCAGCCGAGGGGGGTACCCCGGGGAGCTGTTTTTT.

This clone was found once. The gene calls are TRBV11-2 and TRBJ2-1, with D perhaps given as TRBD1 or TRBD2 (6 bases each). CDR1 and CDR2 from the germline V gene are SGHAT and FQNNGV. V was shortened by 2 bases and J by 2 bases, with 10 bases between the two germline ends. This CDR3 is 15 amino acids long. In DNA form, the CDR3 reads TGTGCCAGCAGCTTAAGGGGGGAGGCCTACAATGAGCAGTTCTTC. Translating it yields CASSLRGEAYNEQFF.

DNA of the CDR3: TGTGCCAGCAGAAGGACAAGAAGCACAGATACGCAGTATTTT. Protein product: CASRRTRSTDTQYF. The rearrangement joins TRBV27 to TRBJ2-3, with D possibly being TRBD1 (5 bases). The V and J ends lost 6 bases and 0 bases respectively, with 10 bases between them. The CDR3 is made up of 14 amino acids. Germline V gene data show CDR1 as MNHEY and CDR2 as SMNVEV (reference sequence).

This clone was seen more than once but under ten times. J is TRBJ2-3 and V is TRBV2, with TRBD2 matching 8 bases. The V segment lost 6 bases and the J segment 4 bases; nucleotides outside the gene matches: 0. Germline CDR1 is SNHLY and CDR2 is FYNNEI. The CDR3 spans 12 residues. CDR3 sequence: CASRRGADTQYF. The CDR3 region has the DNA TGTGCCAGCAGGCGGGGGGCAGATACGCAGTATTTT.

The genes are TRBV28 and TRBJ2-7, with D possibly matching TRBD1 (5 bases). Trimming cost V 3 bases and J 1 base, with 10 bases left between them. The CDR3 covers 14 residues. The V gene's germline CDR1 is MDHEN and CDR2 SYDVKM. The CDR3 spells CASSLQGRSYEQYF. The CDR3 bases are TGTGCCAGCAGTTTGCAGGGTCGGTCCTACGAGCAGTACTTC.

This chain connects TRBV7-9 to TRBJ2-5; D may be TRBD1 (6 bases). From germline, CDR1 is SEHNR and CDR2 FQNEAQ (reference sequence). Trimming cost V 1 base and J 4 bases, with 13 bases left between them. The CDR3 length is 15 residues. As DNA, the CDR3 is TGTGCCAGCAGCTTAGGTTTGACAGGCTCAGAGACCCAGTACTTC. As protein: CASSLGLTGSETQYF. Looking up the rest from reference TRBV7-9 and TRBJ2-5 gives the full variable domain: DTGVSQNPRHKITKRGQNVTFRCDPISEHNRLYWYRQTLGQGPEFLTYFQNEAQLEKSRLLSDRFSAERPKGSFSTLEIQRTEQGDSAMYLCASSLGLTGSETQYFGPGTRLLVL.

This chain uses TRBV9 with TRBJ1-3; the D gene is possibly TRBD1 (6 bases). CDR1 is SGDLS and CDR2 is YYNGEE in the germline V gene. Trimming removed 3 bases from V and 7 bases from J, with 11 bases in between. The CDR3 length is 13 residues. The CDR3 DNA reads TGTGCCAGCAGCGAGGGGGTACTCAACACCATATATTTT. As protein: CASSEGVLNTIYF.

The chain is built from TRBV7-2 and TRBJ1-6; D gene unclear. The CDR3 sequence is 14 residues long. The V and J ends lost 1 base and 9 bases respectively, with 10 bases between them. Germline loops: CDR1 SGHTA, CDR2 FQGNSA. The CDR3 DNA reads as TGTGCCAGCAGCTTAGACAGTCCCTCTTCACCCCTCCACTTT. This encodes CASSLDSPSSPLHF. The entire variable domain, with the rest obtained from reference TRBV7-2 and TRBJ1-6, is as follows: GAGVSQSPSNKVTEKGKDVELRCDPISGHTALYWYRQSLGQGLEFLIYFQGNSAPDKSGLPSDRFSAERTGGSVSTLTIQRTQQEDSAVYLCASSLDSPSSPLHFGNGTRLTVT.

The chain carries TRBV2 and TRBJ2-1; D gene unclear. Germline V gene sequence: CDR1 SNHLY, CDR2 FYNNEI. Trimming shortened V by 7 bases and J by 0 bases, and 10 bases separated the two germline ends. This CDR3 region has 14 residues. The CDR3 sequence: CASTPPSSYNEQFF. The DNA of the CDR3 is TGTGCCAGCACCCCCCCGAGCTCCTACAATGAGCAGTTCTTC.

This clone was picked up a small number of times. CDR3 coding DNA: TGTGCCAGTAGAAGTGCTGTTCACACCGGGGAGCTGTTTTTT. It yields the protein CASRSAVHTGELFF. The chain links TRBV19 to TRBJ2-2; D call uncertain. This CDR3 contains 14 residues. In germline, CDR1 is LNHDA, CDR2 SQIVND (reference sequence). Trimming took 6 bases from V and 3 from J, leaving 11 bases between them.

The chain joins TRBV5-5 to TRBJ1-1; D gene uncertain. CDR3 length: 16 amino acids. Trimming took off 0 bases at V and 1 base at J, with 13 bases between the two ends. CDR1 SGHKS and CDR2 YYEKEE come from the germline V gene (reference sequence). CDR3 region: CASSLARGSGNTEAFF. The DNA for the CDR3 is TGTGCCAGCAGCTTGGCACGGGGAAGTGGGAACACTGAAGCTTTCTTT.

The chain is built from TRBV20-1 and TRBJ2-1; no firm D call. The V end lost 6 bases, the J end lost 9 bases, and 6 bases lay between the germline ends. There are 9 residues in the CDR3. Germline V lookup: CDR1 DFQATT, CDR2 SNEGSKA (reference sequence). The CDR3 loop reads CSAGVEQFF. The DNA of the CDR3 is TGCAGTGCCGGAGTTGAGCAGTTCTTC.

The chain links TRBV6-6 to TRBJ1-4, with no clear D. With 2 bases removed from V and 4 bases from J, the gap between germline ends came to 2 bases. Germline V lookup: CDR1 MNHNY, CDR2 SVGAGI (reference sequence). The CDR3 totals 12 residues. The CDR3 DNA follows: TGTGCCAGCAGTTACAATAATGAAAAACTGTTTTTT. Protein product: CASSYNNEKLFF.

The chain recombines TRBV6-5 with TRBJ1-5; possibly TRBD1 for D (6 bases). CDR1 is MNHEY and CDR2 is SVGAGI in the germline V gene. V gave up 6 bases and J gave up 7 bases, with 19 bases separating them. The CDR3 runs 15 residues. CDR3 loop: CASRTTSGGVQPQHF. As DNA, the CDR3 is TGTGCCAGCAGAACAACGTCCGGGGGCGTCCAGCCCCAGCATTTT.

This chain connects TRBV6-4 to TRBJ2-7; D gene ambiguous. The ends were cut back, 4 bases at V and 3 bases at J, with 13 bases in the middle. CDR1 and CDR2 from the germline V gene are MRHNA and SNTAGT. The CDR3 totals 14 residues. Written as DNA, the CDR3 is TGTGCCAGCAGTGTTTCGCCAGGTGACTACGAGCAGTACTTC. The encoded protein is CASSVSPGDYEQYF.

A few counts support this clone. The chain carries TRBV19 and TRBJ2-4; D ambiguous. Germline CDR1 and CDR2: LNHDA and SQIVND (reference sequence). The CDR3 is 17 residues long. V lost 3 bases and J 0 bases, leaving 15 bases between the germline ends. This CDR3 reads CASSIFEQALAKNIQYF. CDR3 DNA sequence: TGTGCCAGTAGTATTTTCGAGCAGGCCCTAGCCAAAAACATTCAGTACTTC.

The gene calls are TRBV29-1 and TRBJ1-5; 11 bases map to TRBD1. In germline, CDR1 is SQVTM, CDR2 ANQGSEA. The V segment lost 4 bases and the J segment 3 bases; nucleotides outside the gene matches: 2. The CDR3 extends over 14 amino acids. Here the CDR3 reads CSVGTGGNNQPQHF. The CDR3 coding sequence is TGCAGCGTTGGGACAGGGGGCAACAATCAGCCCCAGCATTTT.

The J gene is TRBJ2-3, the V gene TRBV7-2; D unresolved. The CDR3 runs to 15 residues. Germline assignment: CDR1 SGHTA and CDR2 FQGNSA. V dropped 1 base and J dropped 0 bases, with 8 bases sitting between them. CDR3 in DNA: TGTGCCAGCAGCTTAGTGGAGACTAGCACAGATACGCAGTATTTT. It encodes CASSLVETSTDTQYF.

The J gene is TRBJ2-3, the V gene TRBV4-1; D gene uncertain. Germline CDR1 is MGHRA and CDR2 is YSYEKL. The germline V and J ends were trimmed by 1 base and 6 bases, with 14 bases remaining between them. This CDR3 spans 15 amino acids. The CDR3 reads CASSQVAGPGDTQYF. The DNA of the CDR3 is TGCGCCAGCAGCCAAGTGGCTGGGCCTGGGGATACGCAGTATTTT.

The rearrangement links TRBV3-1 (or the pseudogene TRBV3-2) to TRBJ2-2; D is ambiguous. The CDR3 runs 16 residues. The germline V gene has CDR1 LGHDT and CDR2 YNNKEL (reference sequence). V lost 1 base and J 7 bases, leaving 16 bases between the germline ends. The CDR3 coding sequence is TGTGCCAGCAGCCAAGGGGAAATGGTAGCTCTCGGGGAGCTGTTTTTT. It yields the protein CASSQGEMVALGELFF.

This clone occurred a few times. The genes are TRBV3-1 (or the pseudogene TRBV3-2) and TRBJ1-6; D call uncertain. Germline V CDR1 and CDR2: LGHDT, YNNKEL (reference sequence). V was clipped by 0 bases and J by 9 bases, with 6 bases between them. The CDR3 runs 13 residues. CDR3 DNA sequence: TGTGCCAGCAGCCAAGAAGCGACTTCACCCCTCCACTTT. Its translation: CASSQEATSPLHF.

The chain employs TRBV5-1 and TRBJ2-5; 7 bases align to TRBD1. Germline V gene data show CDR1 as SGHRS and CDR2 as YFSETQ. J lost 6 bases, V lost 0 bases, and 8 bases had no gene match. The CDR3 runs to 15 residues. The CDR3 DNA follows: TGCGCCAGCAGCTTGGGTTCCGGACAGGCTAAGACCCAGTACTTC. Its translation is CASSLGSGQAKTQYF.

CDR3 coding DNA: TGTGCCATCCCCCCCGGGGGCTTTGGGGCCAACGTCCTGACTTTC. Protein sequence: CAIPPGGFGANVLTF. The chain is built from TRBV7-2 and TRBJ2-6, with D possibly being TRBD1 or TRBD2 (6 bases each). Trimming cost V 10 bases and J 3 bases, with 16 bases left between them. Germline V gene lookup returns CDR1 SGHTA and CDR2 FQGNSA. The CDR3 sequence is 15 residues long.

V gene TRBV7-2 combines with J gene TRBJ1-1, with no clear D. Trimming removed 1 base at V and 1 base at J, with 7 bases between. Germline CDR1 and CDR2: SGHTA and FQGNSA. The CDR3 runs to 14 residues. DNA of the CDR3: TGTGCCAGCAGCTTAGGACTACAGAACACTGAAGCTTTCTTT. Amino acid sequence: CASSLGLQNTEAFF. Supplemented by reference TRBV7-2 and TRBJ1-1, the full variable domain reads GAGVSQSPSNKVTEKGKDVELRCDPISGHTALYWYRQSLGQGLEFLIYFQGNSAPDKSGLPSDRFSAERTGGSVSTLTIQRTQQEDSAVYLCASSLGLQNTEAFFGQGTRLTVV.

The chain is built from TRBV21-1 and TRBJ2-1. TRBV21-1 is classified as a pseudogene. The CDR3 has 16 amino acids. This CDR3 reads CASSKVRGRMGGEQFF. In nucleotides, the CDR3 is TGTGCCAGCAGCAAAGTTCGGGGGCGCATGGGTGGTGAGCAGTTCTTC.